The 14 T cell receptor beta chains below come from one sample, sequenced in a study of shared clonotypes between healthy human individuals. The data were produced by immunoSEQ multiplex PCR, yet TCRdb's version contains in-frame clones alone and is incomplete. The sample yields 2 million to 2.5 million clones, under 97% seen once. Sequences were obtained from naive CD4+ T cells sorted from blood. As to subset: CD45RA+ positively selected. The receptor source for this set is a man between 18 and 35 years old in good health.

The rearrangement joins TRBV5-1 to TRBJ1-1; 7 bases align to TRBD1. With 3 bases clipped from V and 1 base from J, the junction kept 15 bases outside the gene matches. CDR1 SGHRS and CDR2 YFSETQ come from the germline V gene. This CDR3 has 18 residues. DNA of the CDR3: TGCGCCAGCAGCTCAAGAGACAGGGTGTCGGGGTGGAACACTGAAGCTTTCTTT. Its translation: CASSSRDRVSGWNTEAFF.

The chain's CDR3 is CASSEVGMGQGRYEQYF. CDR3 sequence (DNA): TGTGCCAGCAGTGAAGTCGGGATGGGACAGGGGCGCTACGAGCAGTACTTC. The chain is built from TRBV6-1 and TRBJ2-7; TRBD1 agrees at 10 bases. Germline trimming cut 1 base from V and 3 bases from J; bases unmatched to any gene: 9. The CDR3 is 17 residues long. Germline CDR1 and CDR2: MNHNS and SASEGT.

As concerns this clone: Other nucleotide sequences from this sample produce the same CDR3. This rearrangement joins TRBV6-5 to TRBJ1-1; possibly TRBD1 for D (5 bases). V gave up 0 bases and J gave up 1 base, with 9 bases separating them. The CDR3 loop spans 15 amino acids. Germline values: CDR1 MNHEY, CDR2 SVGAGI. The DNA of the CDR3 is TGTGCCAGCAGTTACTCGGGCAGGGCGAACACTGAAGCTTTCTTT. It is translated as CASSYSGRANTEAFF.

This chain joins TRBV13 and TRBJ1-6, with D maybe TRBD1 (6 bases). Germline-derived CDR1 and CDR2 are PRHDT and FYEKMQ (reference sequence). The CDR3 consists of 17 residues. V was cut by 5 bases and J by 0 bases, with 14 bases left in between. The chain's CDR3 is CASSPGQFRSYNSPLHF. CDR3 coding DNA: TGTGCCAGCAGCCCAGGACAGTTCCGCTCCTATAATTCACCCCTCCACTTT.

This chain uses TRBV6-5 with TRBJ1-1; 7 bases agree with TRBD1. Germline V gene data show CDR1 as MNHEY and CDR2 as SVGAGI. The CDR3 consists of 14 residues. J lost 4 bases, V lost 7 bases, and 9 bases had no gene match. The CDR3 sequence is CASTRLQGSTEAFF. The CDR3 bases are TGTGCCAGCACCCGCCTACAGGGGAGCACTGAAGCTTTCTTT.

The genes are TRBV18 and TRBJ1-1; D is uncertain. Deletions cut 2 bases from V and 4 bases from J, with 14 bases between. The CDR3 covers 15 residues. Germline V CDR1 and CDR2: KGHSH, LQKENI. CDR3 residues: CASSPNRGLPTEAFF. Written as DNA, the CDR3 is TGTGCCAGCTCACCAAACAGAGGGCTTCCCACTGAAGCTTTCTTT.

Worth noting for this clone: This same CDR3 is encoded by further DNA sequences in the sample. This chain uses TRBV12-5 with TRBJ1-5, with D unresolved. CDR1 and CDR2 from the germline V gene are LGHNT and FRNRAP. The CDR3 spans 14 residues. Trimming removed 1 base from V and 3 bases from J, with 7 bases in between. In nucleotides, the CDR3 is TGTGCTAGTGGTTTGGGGGGAGACAATCAGCCCCAGCATTTT. This codes for CASGLGGDNQPQHF. Complete variable domain (other parts from reference TRBV12-5 and TRBJ1-5): DARVTQTPRHKVTEMGQEVTMRCQPILGHNTVFWYRQTMMQGLELLAYFRNRAPLDDSGMPKDRFSAEMPDATLATLKIQPSEPRDSAVYFCASGLGGDNQPQHFGDGTRLSIL.

The CDR3 spells CASSYTTGVDEKLFF. CDR3 in DNA: TGTGCCAGCAGTTACACTACAGGGGTCGATGAAAAACTGTTTTTT. The chain joins TRBV6-5 to TRBJ1-4; TRBD1 aligns across 7 bases. J lost 6 bases, V lost 2 bases, and 6 bases had no gene match. There are 15 residues in the CDR3. CDR1 and CDR2 from the germline V gene are MNHEY and SVGAGI.

The chain couples TRBV7-6 to TRBJ2-1; D is perhaps TRBD2 (6 bases). The germline V gene has CDR1 SGHVS and CDR2 FNYEAQ. The CDR3 runs to 13 residues. V lost 2 bases and J 9 bases, leaving 11 bases between the germline ends. The CDR3 DNA sequence: TGTGCCAGCAGCTTACCTAGCGAGACTGAGCAGTTCTTC. Translation: CASSLPSETEQFF.

The genes are TRBV30 and TRBJ1-6; tentative D call: TRBD1 (6 bases). Germline V lookup: CDR1 GTSNPN, CDR2 SVGIG (reference sequence). The CDR3 runs 16 residues. V gave up 4 bases and J gave up 7 bases, with 20 bases separating them. Here the CDR3 reads CAWTIGGGPLNSPLHF. DNA for the CDR3: TGTGCCTGGACTATAGGGGGGGGGCCCCTAAATTCACCCCTCCACTTT.

The gene calls are TRBV7-2 and TRBJ2-1; D is tentatively TRBD1 or TRBD2 (5 bases each). V lost 4 bases and J 7 bases, leaving 14 bases between the germline ends. This CDR3 is 14 amino acids long. Germline loops: CDR1 SGHTA, CDR2 FQGNSA. The CDR3 coding sequence is TGTGCCAGCAGCTCTGGGGTGGGGGTAAATGAGCAGTTCTTC. Translation: CASSSGVGVNEQFF.

The chain carries TRBV25-1 and TRBJ1-6; D is unclear. CDR1 and CDR2 from the germline V gene are MGHDK and SYGVNS. Trimming took off 1 base at V and 8 bases at J, with 15 bases between the two ends. The CDR3 totals 16 residues. CDR3 loop: CASSEFGSKMDSPLHF. CDR3 DNA sequence: TGTGCCAGCAGTGAATTTGGCAGTAAGATGGATTCACCCCTCCACTTT.

The chain couples TRBV10-2 to TRBJ2-5, with TRBD2 matching over 16 bases. There are 17 residues in the CDR3. The germline CDR1 and CDR2 sequences are WSHSY and SAAADI. V trimming: 6 bases; J trimming: 3 bases; junction bases outside the gene matches: 7. In DNA, the CDR3 is TGCGCCAGCAGAGGGACTAGCGGGAGGGCAAGGGAAGAGACCCAGTACTTC. Translated: CASRGTSGRAREETQYF.

Concerning this clone itself: The identical CDR3 is also encoded by other nucleotide sequences in the sample. The chain employs TRBV10-3 and TRBJ2-2, with D perhaps given as TRBD1 or TRBD2 (5 bases each). Germline V gene sequence: CDR1 ENHRY, CDR2 SYGVKD. The CDR3 length is 14 residues. Trimming stripped 0 bases from V and 3 bases from J, with 5 bases between. CDR3 bases: TGTGCCATCAGTGAGTCGGGGGACACCGGGGAGCTGTTTTTT. As protein: CAISESGDTGELFF.